This passage covers 7 T cell receptor beta chains from one sample sequenced in a study of blood T cell repertoires in COVID-19. Sequencing used immunoSEQ multiplex PCR; TCRdb keeps in-frame clones, though not all of them. Here the sample spans around 260,000 clones, less than 90% being singletons. Sequencing was performed on peripheral blood. Source of these receptors: a man aged 55 to 70 who had recovered from COVID-19.

The chain employs TRBV30 and TRBJ1-5; the D gene is possibly TRBD1 (6 bases). V gave up 1 base and J gave up 5 bases, with 9 bases separating them. This CDR3 comprises 13 residues. Per germline, CDR1 GTSNPN and CDR2 SVGIG (reference sequence). CDR3 sequence (DNA): TGTGCCTGGAGTGCAGGGGTACATCAGCCCCAGCATTTT. Amino acids: CAWSAGVHQPQHF.

This clone came up once. The gene calls are TRBV7-9 and TRBJ1-1; D gene uncertain. The germline gives CDR1 SEHNR, CDR2 FQNEAQ (reference sequence). The CDR3 is made up of 15 amino acids. Trimming removed 1 base from V and 0 bases from J, with 9 bases in between. As DNA, the CDR3 is TGTGCCAGCAGCTTAGGGCAGATTATGAACACTGAAGCTTTCTTT. Translated, it gives CASSLGQIMNTEAFF.

The rearrangement uses TRBV15 and TRBJ1-1, with a possible D match to TRBD1 (6 bases). This CDR3 is 13 amino acids long. Germline loops: CDR1 LNHNV, CDR2 YYDKDF (reference sequence). V dropped 0 bases and J dropped 11 bases, with 13 bases sitting between them. CDR3 residues: CATSREGGRRAFF. The CDR3 DNA follows: TGTGCCACCAGCAGAGAGGGGGGGCGCCGGGCTTTCTTT.

This clone was counted a few times. In the same sample, other DNA sequences code for this CDR3. The chain joins TRBV5-1 to TRBJ2-1, with TRBD2 identical over 9 bases. CDR1 SGHRS and CDR2 YFSETQ come from the germline V gene. V lost 0 bases to trimming and J lost 5 bases; unmatched junction nucleotides: 3. CDR3 length: 15 amino acids. The CDR3 DNA reads TGCGCCAGCAGCTTGGGTCTAGCGGGGAACAATGAGCAGTTCTTC. The encoded protein is CASSLGLAGNNEQFF.

This clone is a singleton in its sample. This sequence joins TRBV2 and TRBJ2-2; 16 positions agree with TRBD2. CDR1 SNHLY and CDR2 FYNNEI come from the germline V gene. The junction had 8 bases not matched to a gene; V was cut back by 4 bases and J by 6 bases. The CDR3 has 18 residues. For the CDR3, the DNA is TGTGCCAGCAGTGCCGGGACTAGCGGGGGGGCGGGTCCCGGGGAGCTGTTTTTT. Protein sequence: CASSAGTSGGAGPGELFF.

The rearrangement joins TRBV14 to TRBJ1-1; D is perhaps TRBD1 (5 bases). V was cut by 0 bases and J by 1 base, with 9 bases left in between. The CDR3 is 15 amino acids. Germline CDR1 reads SGHDN; CDR2 reads FVKESK. The CDR3 coding sequence is TGTGCCAGCAGCCAAGAGGGGCACGCGAACACTGAAGCTTTCTTT. It encodes CASSQEGHANTEAFF.

V gene TRBV30 combines with J gene TRBJ1-4; D may be TRBD1 (6 bases). The ends were cut back, 0 bases at V and 0 bases at J, with 11 bases in the middle. This CDR3 is built from 16 residues. CDR1 and CDR2 (germline): GTSNPN, SVGIG (reference sequence). The CDR3 is CAWSVGGTATNEKLFF. The CDR3 DNA reads TGTGCCTGGAGTGTAGGGGGAACTGCAACTAATGAAAAACTGTTTTTT.